This T cell receptor (beta chain) was captured in a study of shared clonotypes between healthy human individuals. Partitioning of CD4+ cells yielded a CD45RA+ naive subset and a CD45RA-negative memory subset. Note on this clone: Its antigen is not identified.

Authors' data handling: Quality scores were absent from the junction-only immunoSEQ sequences, so filtering differed. Profiling relied on immunoSEQ multiplex PCR, and the TCRdb table lists in-frame clones only, not all of them. For V, J and clone size, that table is used; D and trimming come from the DNA. This sample has 850,000 to 1,200,000 clones, with around four fifths found just once. Germline assignment: CDR1 SGHTA and CDR2 FQGTGA. Trimming pared 2 bases from V and 0 bases from J, leaving 6 bases between. The CDR3 extends over 14 amino acids. Findings and limits, study-wide: Clonotypes not shared had lower generation probabilities than those common to all four donors.

The receptor comes from a man aged 18 to 30 in good health. This sequence joins TRBV7-3 and TRBJ2-3; D uncertain. Sequences were obtained from memory CD4+ T cells sorted from blood. Subset indicated: CD45RA-negative fraction. CDR3: CASSLSASTDTQYF. As DNA, the CDR3 is TGTGCCAGCAGCTTATCGGCCAGCACAGATACGCAGTATTTT. Full variable domain (missing parts from reference TRBV7-3 and TRBJ2-3): GAGVSQTPSNKVTEKGKYVELRCDPISGHTALYWYRQSLGQGPEFLIYFQGTGAADDSGLPNDRFFAVRPEGSVSTLKIQRTERGDSAVYLCASSLSASTDTQYFGPGTRLTVL.